Following are 26 T cell receptor beta chains from one sample sequenced in a study of prognosis after radiotherapy for stage I lung cancer. The genomic DNA TCR beta CDR3 region underwent two rounds of multiplex PCR. Primers specific to each TRBV and TRBJ gene were used in first-round PCR. TCRdb called the multiplex PCR reads again in MiXCR, with one record for every CDR3 protein. The sample carries around 30,000 distinct CDR3 sequences, around a third recorded once. This sample comprised PBMCs, obtained before or after stereotactic body radiation therapy (not recorded which). The receptors were gathered from a donor aged 50 or older with non-small cell lung cancer.

The chain is built from TRBV29-1 and TRBJ1-1, with D possibly matching TRBD1 (5 bases). Germline loops: CDR1 SQVTM, CDR2 ANQGSEA. The CDR3 extends over 13 amino acids. V was clipped by 3 bases and J by 4 bases, with 12 bases between them. The CDR3 DNA sequence: TGCAGCGTTGATAGCAGGGTTTTCACTGAAGCTTTCTTT. Amino acids: CSVDSRVFTEAFF.

This clonotype came up many times. V and J are TRBV28 and TRBJ1-5; D gene unclear. The V and J ends lost 1 base and 2 bases respectively, with 15 bases between them. The CDR3 covers 17 residues. Per the germline V gene, CDR1 is MDHEN and CDR2 is SYDVKM. In nucleotides, the CDR3 is TGTGCCAGCAGTTTATACCGGCGGGGATGGGGCAATCAGCCCCAGCATTTT. Amino acids: CASSLYRRGWGNQPQHF.

By share, this clonotype counts as medium-sized. The chain links TRBV6-5 to TRBJ2-7; D possibly matches TRBD1 or TRBD2 (5 bases each). The V and J ends lost 2 bases and 5 bases respectively, with 13 bases between them. This CDR3 has 14 amino acids. CDR1 is MNHEY, CDR2 SVGAGI, per germline. This CDR3 reads CASSYTVRDHEQYF. CDR3 sequence (DNA): TGTGCCAGCAGTTACACGGTAAGGGACCACGAGCAGTACTTC.

V usage is TRBV27 and J usage is TRBJ2-7; 8 bases match TRBD2. Germline V gene lookup returns CDR1 MNHEY and CDR2 SMNVEV (reference sequence). V shed 4 bases, J shed 5 bases, and the junction held 10 bases outside the gene matches. The CDR3 has 15 amino acids. This CDR3 is CASSSSGLGINEQYF. The CDR3 DNA reads TGTGCCAGCAGTTCCTCGGGACTAGGAATTAACGAGCAGTACTTC.

This clonotype has a count of ten or more. The V call is TRBV2, the J call TRBJ2-6; the D gene is possibly TRBD2 (6 bases). Trimming pared 8 bases from V and 0 bases from J, leaving 14 bases between. Germline V gene sequence: CDR1 SNHLY, CDR2 FYNNEI. CDR3 length: 16 amino acids. DNA of the CDR3: TGTGCCAGCTGCCGGGACTTACGCTCTGGGGCCAACGTCCTGACTTTC. Its protein is CASCRDLRSGANVLTF.

This clonotype appeared many times. The chain has TRBV20-1 and TRBJ2-7; TRBD2 might be the D (5 bases). The germline gives CDR1 DFQATT, CDR2 SNEGSKA (reference sequence). Trimming pared 3 bases from V and 2 bases from J, leaving 11 bases between. This CDR3 comprises 13 residues. The CDR3 protein is CSASGISTYEQYF. CDR3 in DNA: TGCAGTGCTAGCGGGATTTCTACCTACGAGCAGTACTTC.

As for this clonotype: It is likely a read error, because the conserved phenylalanine at the end of the CDR3 is missing. The chain is built from TRBV29-1 and TRBJ2-7; weak D call: TRBD1 (5 bases). Germline CDR1 reads SQVTM; CDR2 reads ANQGSEA. This CDR3 is built from 12 residues. DNA of the CDR3: TGCAGCGTGAGGAAGGGGTCCTCCGAGCAGTACCTT. It codes for CSVRKGSSEQYL.

This clonotype is deemed medium-sized. CDR3 coding DNA: TGTGCCAGCAGTTTGTGGAGTCGGGGAGACAATTCACCCCTCCACTTT. Protein sequence: CASSLWSRGDNSPLHF. J is TRBJ1-6 and V is TRBV6-5; D unclear. CDR1 and CDR2 (germline): MNHEY, SVGAGI. There are 16 residues in the CDR3. V gave up 4 bases and J gave up 7 bases, with 17 bases separating them.

This clonotype occurred many times. The chain links TRBV3-1 to TRBJ2-1; D call uncertain. Germline values: CDR1 LGHDT, CDR2 YNNKEL (reference sequence). Trimming took off 3 bases at V and 6 bases at J, with 9 bases between the two ends. This CDR3 contains 13 residues. In DNA, the CDR3 is TGTGCCAGCAGCCACGGCTACCCCAATGAGCAGTTCTTC. Translation: CASSHGYPNEQFF.

Comments on this clonotype: This may stem from a read error, because a much larger clone lies one nucleotide away. The rearrangement joins TRBV7-8 to TRBJ1-1; D perhaps matches TRBD1 (5 bases). In germline, CDR1 is SGHVS, CDR2 FQNEAQ. The CDR3 is 16 amino acids. V lost 1 base and J 3 bases, leaving 15 bases between the germline ends. This chain's CDR3 is CASSLGGHVFDTEAFF. DNA of the CDR3: TGTGCCAGCAGCTTAGGAGGACACGTTTTCGACACTGAAGCTTTCTTT. Using reference TRBV7-8 and TRBJ1-1 for the parts outside the CDR3, the full variable domain is GAGVSQSPRYKVAKRGQDVALRCDPISGHVSLFWYQQALGQGPEFLTYFQNEAQLDKSGLPSDRFFAERPEGSVSTLKIQRTQQEDSAVYLCASSLGGHVFDTEAFFGQGTRLTVV.

A word on this clonotype: Relative to the germline gene, one junction end is altered; a read error may explain this. The V gene is TRBV18, the J gene TRBJ1-1; maybe TRBD1 (6 bases). The CDR3 is 13 amino acids. Germline assignment: CDR1 KGHSH and CDR2 LQKENI. CDR3 coding DNA: TGTGCCAGCTCACTTCAGGGGAACACTGAAGTTTTCTTT. Translated: CASSLQGNTEVFF.

V and J are TRBV12-3 or TRBV12-4 and TRBJ1-6; D is unresolved. The CDR3 has 14 residues. Trimming took 5 bases from V and 7 from J, leaving 12 bases between them. The CDR3 here is CASSTLGYNSPLHF. The CDR3 region has the DNA TGTGCCAGCAGTACCCTAGGGTACAATTCACCCCTCCACTTT.

This clonotype has ten or more counts. The V gene is TRBV12-3 or TRBV12-4, the J gene TRBJ2-7; D remains unclear. The V end lost 6 bases, the J end lost 0 bases, and 12 bases lay between the germline ends. The CDR3 is 14 residues long. Here the CDR3 DNA reads TGTGCCAGCAGCGGACGGTTAGCCTCCTACGAGCAGTACTTC. It encodes CASSGRLASYEQYF.

V gene TRBV19 combines with J gene TRBJ1-1; D perhaps matches TRBD1 (6 bases). V was pared by 6 bases and J by 4 bases, with 15 bases between. Germline lookup yields CDR1 LNHDA and CDR2 SQIVND (reference sequence). This CDR3 contains 14 residues. The chain's CDR3 is CASRTGDTVTEAFF. The DNA for the CDR3 is TGTGCCAGTAGGACGGGGGACACCGTCACTGAAGCTTTCTTT.

The sample holds many counts of this clonotype. This chain connects TRBV20-1 to TRBJ1-6; D ambiguous. Trimming stripped 1 base from V and 9 bases from J, with 13 bases between. This CDR3 is built from 14 residues. The germline CDR1 and CDR2 sequences are DFQATT and SNEGSKA (reference sequence). The CDR3 DNA sequence: TGCAGTGCTAGAGGGTCCGGGGTATCTTCACCCCTCCACTTT. Translating gives CSARGSGVSSPLHF.

This clonotype was seen many times. The chain joins TRBV6-1 to TRBJ2-7, with 11 positions matching TRBD1. After removal of 5 bases from V and 0 bases from J, the junction contained 3 bases not matched to a gene. Per germline, CDR1 MNHNS and CDR2 SASEGT. CDR3 length equals 15 residues. CDR3: CASSRGQGGSYEQYF. The DNA for the CDR3 is TGTGCCAGCAGTCGGGGACAGGGGGGCTCCTACGAGCAGTACTTC.

The table lists this clonotype with a few counts. This rearrangement joins TRBV7-9 to TRBJ2-1; 9 bases line up with TRBD2. Germline loops: CDR1 SEHNR, CDR2 FQNEAQ (reference sequence). The CDR3 is made up of 18 amino acids. V lost 4 bases and J lost 9; bases outside the gene matches: 19. DNA of the CDR3: TGTGCCAGCAGCTCCCACCACCGTCGGGCTAGCGGGGAGGGTGAGCAGTTCTTC. Translation: CASSSHHRRASGEGEQFF.

In this sample, this clonotype turned up many times. The chain has TRBV7-8 and TRBJ1-2; D perhaps matches TRBD1 (6 bases). CDR3 length: 14 amino acids. CDR1 and CDR2 (germline): SGHVS, FQNEAQ. V was trimmed by 5 bases and J by 5 bases, leaving 15 bases between them. The CDR3 sequence: CASSEGQQHYGYTF. The CDR3 bases are TGTGCCAGCAGCGAAGGACAGCAACATTATGGCTACACCTTC.

Many counts were recorded for this clonotype. The chain combines TRBV6-2 or TRBV6-3 with TRBJ2-1; TRBD2 aligns across 10 bases. This CDR3 spans 16 amino acids. Losses at the gene ends were 8 bases for V and 2 bases for J; bases not matched to a gene: 9. Germline values: CDR1 MNHEY, CDR2 SVGEGT. The CDR3: CASGERGGAAYNEQFF. For the CDR3, the DNA is TGTGCCAGCGGCGAGCGGGGGGGAGCGGCCTACAATGAGCAGTTCTTC.

This clonotype came up a few times. A far larger clone is off by one base, so a read error is likely. The CDR3 here is CAGRRDTQLERQYF. The CDR3 DNA sequence: TGTGCCGGCAGACGGGACACTCAATTGGAGCGGCAGTACTTC. The chain is built from TRBV6-2 or TRBV6-3 and TRBJ2-7; possibly TRBD1 for D (6 bases). The germline CDR1 and CDR2 sequences are MNHEY and SVGEGT. The CDR3 consists of 14 residues.

At least ten counts were recorded for this clonotype. This chain links TRBV6-9 with TRBJ1-1, with 8 bases identical to TRBD1. CDR3 length: 13 residues. Trimming removed 4 bases from V and 4 bases from J; junction bases left unmatched: 2. The germline gives CDR1 MNHGY, CDR2 SVAAGI. The CDR3 DNA follows: TGTGCCAGCAGTTCCCAGGGGGCCACTGAAGCTTTCTTT. It encodes CASSSQGATEAFF.

Only one count was recorded for this clonotype. Germline is not matched at one junction end, which may reflect a read error. The chain couples TRBV7-9 to TRBJ2-7; D might be TRBD1 or TRBD2, each matching 6 bases. This CDR3 has 14 residues. Germline CDR1 is SEHNR and CDR2 is FQNEAQ (reference sequence). CDR3 nucleotides: TGTGCCAGCAGGCGGGACATTAGCTCCTACGATCAGTACTTC. Amino acids: CASRRDISSYDQYF.

This chain joins TRBV2 and TRBJ2-2; 8 nucleotides align to TRBD1. Germline V gene data show CDR1 as SNHLY and CDR2 as FYNNEI. The CDR3 extends over 14 amino acids. Unmatched junction bases numbered 9, after V lost 6 bases and J lost 9 bases. CDR3 nucleotides: TGTGCCAGCAGCCAGGACAGGGACACTTGGGAGCTGTTTTTT. Translation gives CASSQDRDTWELFF.

The V call is TRBV5-4, the J call TRBJ2-3; 9 bases match TRBD2. The CDR3 is 17 amino acids. Trimming removed 2 bases from V and 4 bases from J; junction bases left unmatched: 11. Germline CDR1 reads SGHNT; CDR2 reads YYREEE (reference sequence). In DNA form, the CDR3 reads TGTGCCAGCAGCTTTATTTGCGGGGGGGTCGTAGCAGATACGCAGTATTTT. Translation: CASSFICGGVVADTQYF.

This clonotype was recorded at least ten times. The missing conserved phenylalanine or tryptophan at the end of this CDR3 makes a read error likely. This chain uses TRBV11-2 with TRBJ1-2; D not certain. The CDR3 runs to 13 residues. The V and J ends lost 3 bases and 8 bases respectively, with 13 bases between them. Germline loops: CDR1 SGHAT, CDR2 FQNNGV. CDR3 sequence reads: CASSFGPSGGYTL. CDR3 DNA: TGTGCCAGCAGCTTTGGCCCCTCTGGCGGCTACACCCTC.

This clonotype has ten or more counts. The V gene is TRBV28, the J gene TRBJ1-5, with D uncertain. There are 15 residues in the CDR3. Germline V CDR1 and CDR2: MDHEN, SYDVKM. The ends were cut back, 5 bases at V and 3 bases at J, with 14 bases in the middle. The CDR3 bases are TGTGCCAGCAGTCCTGGAGGTCGCCTCAATCAGCCCCAGCATTTT. Translation: CASSPGGRLNQPQHF.